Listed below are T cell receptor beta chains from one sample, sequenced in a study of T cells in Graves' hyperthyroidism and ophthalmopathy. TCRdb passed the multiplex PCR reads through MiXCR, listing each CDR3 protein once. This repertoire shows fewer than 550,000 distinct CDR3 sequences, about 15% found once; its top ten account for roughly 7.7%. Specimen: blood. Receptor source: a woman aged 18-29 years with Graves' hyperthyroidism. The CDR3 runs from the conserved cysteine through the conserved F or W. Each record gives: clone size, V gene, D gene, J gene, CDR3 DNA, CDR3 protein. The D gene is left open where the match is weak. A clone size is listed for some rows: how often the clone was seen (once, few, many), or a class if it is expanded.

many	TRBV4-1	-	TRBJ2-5	TGCGCCAGCAGCCAACGAACTCCAGCCTGGACGGAGACCCAGTACTTC	CASSQRTPAWTETQYF
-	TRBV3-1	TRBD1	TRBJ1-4	TGTGCCAGCAGCCAAGATTTTCCGGGACAGGGGTATGAAAAACTGTTTTTT	CASSQDFPGQGYEKLFF
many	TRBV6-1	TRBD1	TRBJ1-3	TGTGCCAGCAGTGATGAGCAGGGGGCTGGAAACACCATATATTTT	CASSDEQGAGNTIYF
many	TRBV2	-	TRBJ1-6	TGTGCCAGCAGGCAGGCCAATTCACCCCTCCACTTT	CASRQANSPLHF
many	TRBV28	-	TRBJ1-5	TGTGCCAGCAGTACACTCTCGAGTCAGCCCCAGCATTTT	CASSTLSSQPQHF
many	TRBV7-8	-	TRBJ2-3	TGTGCCAGCAGCTTTATCCCGAGCGGAGATACGCAGTATTTT	CASSFIPSGDTQYF
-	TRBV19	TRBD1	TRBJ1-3	TGTGCCAGTAGTATGGACAGGGGTTCTGGAAACACCATATATTTT	CASSMDRGSGNTIYF
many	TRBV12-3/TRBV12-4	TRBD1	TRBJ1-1	TGTGCCAGCAGGTCGACAGGGTCGGGGGCTGAAGCTTTCTTT	CASRSTGSGAEAFF
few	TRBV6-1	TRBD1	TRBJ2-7	TGTGCCAGCATCCATATCGGGACAGGAACGTATGAGCAGTACTTC	CASIHIGTGTYEQYF
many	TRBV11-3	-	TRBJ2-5	TGTGCCAGCAGCTTAGATGCGACGATATCCCAAGAGACCCAGTACTTC	CASSLDATISQETQYF
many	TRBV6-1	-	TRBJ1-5	TGTGCCAGCAGTTTGGGGGGATCGGAAGGTTATAGCAATCAGCCCCAGCATTTT	CASSLGGSEGYSNQPQHF
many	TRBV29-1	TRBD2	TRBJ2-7	TGCAGCGTTGAAGATCTGACTAGCGGTTCCTACGAGCAGTACTTC	CSVEDLTSGSYEQYF
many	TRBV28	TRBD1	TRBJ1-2	TGTGCCAGCAGTTCCGGACAGGGAGGAAACTATGGCTACACCTTC	CASSSGQGGNYGYTF
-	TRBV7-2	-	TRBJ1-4	TGTGCCAGCAGCTTTATTACCAGGGGCAGTGAAAAACTGTTTTTT	CASSFITRGSEKLFF